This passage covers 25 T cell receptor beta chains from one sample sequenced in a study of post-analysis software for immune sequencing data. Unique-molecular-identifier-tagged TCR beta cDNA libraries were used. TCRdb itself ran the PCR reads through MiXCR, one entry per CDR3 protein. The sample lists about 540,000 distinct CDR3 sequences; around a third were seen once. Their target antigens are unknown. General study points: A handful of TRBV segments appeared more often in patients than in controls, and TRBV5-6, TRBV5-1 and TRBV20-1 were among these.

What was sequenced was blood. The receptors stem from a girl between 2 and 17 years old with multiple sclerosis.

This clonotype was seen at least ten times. CDR3 sequence: CASSPGTGGMYEQYF. The CDR3 DNA sequence: TGTGCCAGCTCACCAGGGACAGGGGGCATGTACGAGCAGTACTTC. This chain links TRBV18 with TRBJ2-7; 12 positions match TRBD1. The V and J ends lost 2 bases and 4 bases, in that order; junction bases with no gene match: 3. This CDR3 is built from 15 residues. Germline CDR1 reads KGHSH; CDR2 reads LQKENI.

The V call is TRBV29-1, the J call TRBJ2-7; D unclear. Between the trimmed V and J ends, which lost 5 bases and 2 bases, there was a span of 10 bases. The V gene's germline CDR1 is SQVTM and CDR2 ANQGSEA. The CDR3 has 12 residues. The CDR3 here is CSVIHGPYEQYF. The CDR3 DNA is TGCAGCGTTATACACGGCCCCTACGAGCAGTACTTC.

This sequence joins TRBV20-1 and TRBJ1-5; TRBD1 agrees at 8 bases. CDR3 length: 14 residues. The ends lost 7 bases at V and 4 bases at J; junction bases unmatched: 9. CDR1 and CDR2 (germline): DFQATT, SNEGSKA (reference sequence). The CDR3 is CSVSPGQGNQPQHF. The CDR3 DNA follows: TGCAGTGTTAGCCCCGGACAGGGTAATCAGCCCCAGCATTTT.

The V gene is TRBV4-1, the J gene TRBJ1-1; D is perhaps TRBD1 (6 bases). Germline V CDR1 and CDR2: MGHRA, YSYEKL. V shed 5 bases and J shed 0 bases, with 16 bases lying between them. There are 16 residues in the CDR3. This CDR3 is CASSGRGGVLNTEAFF. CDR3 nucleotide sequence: TGCGCCAGCAGCGGTCGGGGGGGCGTGTTGAACACTGAAGCTTTCTTT.

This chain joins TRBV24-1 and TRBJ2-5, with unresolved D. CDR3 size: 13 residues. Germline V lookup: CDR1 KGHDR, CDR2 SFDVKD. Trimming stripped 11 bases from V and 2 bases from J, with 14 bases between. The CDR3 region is CAMTGRSQETQYF. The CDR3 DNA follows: TGTGCCATGACGGGCAGGTCACAAGAGACCCAGTACTTC.

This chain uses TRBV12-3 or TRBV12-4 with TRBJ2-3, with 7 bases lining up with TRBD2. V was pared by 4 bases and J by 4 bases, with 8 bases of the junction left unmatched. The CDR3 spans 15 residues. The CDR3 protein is CASSYSAGEPDTQYF. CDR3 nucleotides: TGTGCCAGCAGTTATTCCGCGGGGGAGCCAGATACGCAGTATTTT.

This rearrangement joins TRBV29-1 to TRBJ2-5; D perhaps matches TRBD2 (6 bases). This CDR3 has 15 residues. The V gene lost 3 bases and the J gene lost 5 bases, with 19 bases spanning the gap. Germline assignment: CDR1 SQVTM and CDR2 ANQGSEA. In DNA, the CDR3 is TGCAGCGTTGACCGCCCGCGGGGCATGGTCGAGACCCAGTACTTC. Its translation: CSVDRPRGMVETQYF.

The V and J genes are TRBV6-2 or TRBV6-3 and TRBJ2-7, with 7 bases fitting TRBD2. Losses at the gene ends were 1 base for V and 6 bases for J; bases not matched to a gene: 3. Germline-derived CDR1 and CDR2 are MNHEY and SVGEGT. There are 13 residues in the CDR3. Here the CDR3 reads CASSYWGGSEQYF. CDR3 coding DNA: TGTGCCAGCAGTTACTGGGGGGGATCCGAGCAGTACTTC.

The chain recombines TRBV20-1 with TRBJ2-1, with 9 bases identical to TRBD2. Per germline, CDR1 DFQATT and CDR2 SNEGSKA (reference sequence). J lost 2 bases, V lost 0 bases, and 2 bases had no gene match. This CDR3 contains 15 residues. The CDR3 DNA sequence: TGCAGTGCTAGAGATCAGCGGGGGGCCTACAATGAGCAGTTCTTC. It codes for CSARDQRGAYNEQFF.

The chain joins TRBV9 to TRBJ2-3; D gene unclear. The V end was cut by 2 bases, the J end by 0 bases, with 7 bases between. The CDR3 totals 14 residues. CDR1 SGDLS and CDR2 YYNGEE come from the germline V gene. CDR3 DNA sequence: TGTGCCAGCAGCGTGGGTGAGAGCACAGATACGCAGTATTTT. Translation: CASSVGESTDTQYF.

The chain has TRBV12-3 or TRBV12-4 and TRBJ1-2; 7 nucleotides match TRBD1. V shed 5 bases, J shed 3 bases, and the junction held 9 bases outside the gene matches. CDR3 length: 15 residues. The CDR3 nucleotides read TGTGCCAGCAGTGAGCCGGGACAGAGGGACTATGGCTACACCTTC. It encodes CASSEPGQRDYGYTF.

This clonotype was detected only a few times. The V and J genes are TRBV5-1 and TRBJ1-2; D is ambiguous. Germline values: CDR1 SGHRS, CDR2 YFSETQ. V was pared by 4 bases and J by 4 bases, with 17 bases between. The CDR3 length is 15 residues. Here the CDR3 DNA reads TGCGCCAGCAGCCCAACCCTAGGAGGACGCTATGGCTACACCTTC. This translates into CASSPTLGGRYGYTF. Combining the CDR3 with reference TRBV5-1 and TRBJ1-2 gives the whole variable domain KAGVTQTPRYLIKTRGQQVTLSCSPISGHRSVSWYQQTPGQGLQFLFEYFSETQRNKGNFPGRFSGRQFSNSRSEMNVSTLELGDSALYLCASSPTLGGRYGYTFGSGTRLTVV.

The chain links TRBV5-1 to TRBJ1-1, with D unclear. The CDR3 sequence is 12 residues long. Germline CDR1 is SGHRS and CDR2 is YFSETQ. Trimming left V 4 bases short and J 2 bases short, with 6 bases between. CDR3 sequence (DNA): TGCGCCAGCAGCAACGGAAACACTGAAGCTTTCTTT. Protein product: CASSNGNTEAFF. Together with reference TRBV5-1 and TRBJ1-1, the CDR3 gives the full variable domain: KAGVTQTPRYLIKTRGQQVTLSCSPISGHRSVSWYQQTPGQGLQFLFEYFSETQRNKGNFPGRFSGRQFSNSRSEMNVSTLELGDSALYLCASSNGNTEAFFGQGTRLTVV.

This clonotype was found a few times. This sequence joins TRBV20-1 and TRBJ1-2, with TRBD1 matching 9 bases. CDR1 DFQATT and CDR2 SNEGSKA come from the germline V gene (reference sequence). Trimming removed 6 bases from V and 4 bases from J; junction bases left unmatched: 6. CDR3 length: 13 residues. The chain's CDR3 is CSAMDRGTYGYTF. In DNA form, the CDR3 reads TGCAGTGCGATGGACAGGGGAACCTATGGCTACACCTTC.

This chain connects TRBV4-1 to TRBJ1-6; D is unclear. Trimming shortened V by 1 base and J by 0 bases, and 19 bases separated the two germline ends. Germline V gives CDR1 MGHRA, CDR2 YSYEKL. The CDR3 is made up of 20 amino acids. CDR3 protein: CASSQVPTGRESSYNSPLHF. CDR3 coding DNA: TGCGCCAGCAGCCAAGTACCCACGGGCCGGGAAAGCTCCTATAATTCACCCCTCCACTTT.

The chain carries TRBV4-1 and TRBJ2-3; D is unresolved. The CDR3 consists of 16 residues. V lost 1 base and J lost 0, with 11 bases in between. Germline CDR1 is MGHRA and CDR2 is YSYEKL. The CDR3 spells CASSQGAISSTDTQYF. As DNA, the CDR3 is TGCGCCAGCAGCCAAGGAGCTATCTCTAGCACAGATACGCAGTATTTT.

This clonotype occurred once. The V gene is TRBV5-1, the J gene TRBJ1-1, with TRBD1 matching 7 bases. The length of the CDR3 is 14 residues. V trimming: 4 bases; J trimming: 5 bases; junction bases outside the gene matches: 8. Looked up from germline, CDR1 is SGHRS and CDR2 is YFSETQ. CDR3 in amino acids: CASSPGTARTEAFF. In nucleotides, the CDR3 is TGCGCCAGCAGCCCGGGGACAGCCAGGACTGAAGCTTTCTTT.

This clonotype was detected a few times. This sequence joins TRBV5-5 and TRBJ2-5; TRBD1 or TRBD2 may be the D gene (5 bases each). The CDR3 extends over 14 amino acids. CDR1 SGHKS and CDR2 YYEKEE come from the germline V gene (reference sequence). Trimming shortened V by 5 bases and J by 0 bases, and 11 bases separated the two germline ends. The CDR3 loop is CASRGVSYQETQYF. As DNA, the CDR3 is TGTGCCAGCAGGGGGGTATCGTACCAAGAGACCCAGTACTTC.

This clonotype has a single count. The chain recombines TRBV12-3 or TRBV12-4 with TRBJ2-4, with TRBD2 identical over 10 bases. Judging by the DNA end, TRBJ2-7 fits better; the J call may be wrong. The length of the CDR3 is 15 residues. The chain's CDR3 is CASTLGASGGYEQYF. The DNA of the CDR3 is TGTGCCAGCACCCTGGGGGCTAGCGGGGGCTACGAGCAGTACTTC.

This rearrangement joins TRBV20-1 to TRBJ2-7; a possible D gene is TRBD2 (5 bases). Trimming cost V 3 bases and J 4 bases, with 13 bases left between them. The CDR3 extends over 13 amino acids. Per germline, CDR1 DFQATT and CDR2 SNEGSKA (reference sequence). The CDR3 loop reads CSARARTDYEQYF. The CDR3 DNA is TGCAGTGCTAGGGCCCGGACTGATTACGAGCAGTACTTC.

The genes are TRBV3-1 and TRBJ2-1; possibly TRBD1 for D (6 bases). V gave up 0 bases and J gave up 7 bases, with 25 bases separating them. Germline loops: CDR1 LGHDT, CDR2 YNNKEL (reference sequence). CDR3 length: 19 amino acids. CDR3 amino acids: CASSQDGEPGHLGMNEQFF. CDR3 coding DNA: TGTGCCAGCAGCCAAGATGGGGAGCCGGGACATCTCGGGATGAATGAGCAGTTCTTC.

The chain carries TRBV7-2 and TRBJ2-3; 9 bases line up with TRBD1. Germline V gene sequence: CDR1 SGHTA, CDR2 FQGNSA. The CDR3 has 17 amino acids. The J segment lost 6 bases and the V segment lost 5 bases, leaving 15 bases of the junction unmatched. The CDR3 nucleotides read TGTGCCAGCAGCCGCGACCGGGGGACAGGGCTCTGGGATACGCAGTATTTT. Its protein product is CASSRDRGTGLWDTQYF.

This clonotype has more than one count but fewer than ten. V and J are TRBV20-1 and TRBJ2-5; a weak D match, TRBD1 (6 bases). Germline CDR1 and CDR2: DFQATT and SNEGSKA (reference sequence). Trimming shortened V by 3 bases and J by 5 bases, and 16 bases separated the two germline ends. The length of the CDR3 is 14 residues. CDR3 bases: TGCAGTGCTAGGGACAGTCTTCGTGTGGAGACCCAGTACTTC. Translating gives CSARDSLRVETQYF.

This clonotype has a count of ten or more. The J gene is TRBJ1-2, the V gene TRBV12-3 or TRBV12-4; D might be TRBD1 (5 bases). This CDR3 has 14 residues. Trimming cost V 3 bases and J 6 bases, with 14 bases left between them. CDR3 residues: CASSFRSGYDGYTF. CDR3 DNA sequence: TGTGCCAGCAGTTTTCGGTCAGGGTATGATGGCTACACCTTC.

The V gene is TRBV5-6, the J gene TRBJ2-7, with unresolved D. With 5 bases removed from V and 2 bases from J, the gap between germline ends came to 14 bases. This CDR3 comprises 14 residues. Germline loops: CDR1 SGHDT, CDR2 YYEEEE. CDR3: CASSSGQEAYEQYF. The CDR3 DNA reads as TGTGCCAGCAGTTCTGGGCAGGAAGCCTACGAGCAGTACTTC. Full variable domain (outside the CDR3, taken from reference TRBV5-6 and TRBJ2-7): DAGVTQSPTHLIKTRGQQVTLRCSPKSGHDTVSWYQQALGQGPQFIFQYYEEEERQRGNFPDRFSGHQFPNYSSELNVNALLLGDSALYLCASSSGQEAYEQYFGPGTRLTVT.